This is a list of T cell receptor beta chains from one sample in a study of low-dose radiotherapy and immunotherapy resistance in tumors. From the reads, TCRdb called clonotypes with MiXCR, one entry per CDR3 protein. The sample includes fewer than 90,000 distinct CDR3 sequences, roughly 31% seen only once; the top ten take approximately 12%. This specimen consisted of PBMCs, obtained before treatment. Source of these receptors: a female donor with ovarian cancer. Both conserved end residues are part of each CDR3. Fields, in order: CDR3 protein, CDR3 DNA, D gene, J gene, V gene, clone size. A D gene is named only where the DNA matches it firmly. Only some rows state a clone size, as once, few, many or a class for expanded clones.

CAITKGPSQHF,TGTGCCATTACGAAGGGGCCCTCTCAGCATTTT,-,TRBJ1-5,TRBV28,many
CAWSRDLNTEAFF,TGTGCCTGGAGCAGGGACCTGAACACTGAAGCTTTCTTT,-,TRBJ1-1,TRBV30,many
CASSPGLEQFF,TGCGCCAGCAGCCCGGGACTCGAGCAGTTCTTC,-,TRBJ2-1,TRBV5-1,many
CARPVVMTGGAREQFF,TGTGCCAGGCCCGTAGTAATGACAGGGGGCGCGAGGGAGCAGTTCTTC,TRBD1,TRBJ2-1,TRBV19,many
CSARASSGRAETQYF,TGCAGTGCTAGAGCGTCTAGCGGGAGGGCCGAGACCCAGTACTTC,TRBD2,TRBJ2-5,TRBV20-1,few
CASTRGQPSSGANVLTF,TGTGCCAGCACTAGGGGACAGCCGAGCTCTGGGGCCAACGTCCTGACTTTC,TRBD1,TRBJ2-6,TRBV12-3/TRBV12-4,-
CATSDRVAGANVLTF,TGTGCCACCAGTGACAGGGTGGCGGGGGCCAACGTCCTGACTTTC,-,TRBJ2-6,TRBV24-1,many
CASSLEAGSSYNEQFF,TGCGCCAGCAGCTTGGAAGCGGGGAGCTCCTACAATGAGCAGTTCTTC,TRBD2,TRBJ2-1,TRBV5-1,many
CASSLPLGGRRYGYTF,TGTGCCAGCAGCTTACCCCTGGGTGGGAGACGGTACGGCTACACCTTC,-,TRBJ1-2,TRBV5-6,few
CASMLLSGTGSFQETQYF,TGTGCCAGCATGCTACTTAGTGGGACAGGGAGCTTCCAAGAGACCCAGTACTTC,TRBD1,TRBJ2-5,TRBV7-8,many
CASSPPSTDAREQFF,TGTGCCAGCAGTCCTCCCTCAACTGACGCTCGTGAGCAGTTCTTC,-,TRBJ2-1,TRBV11-2,many
CASSGVQNYGYTF,TGTGCCAGCAGTGGAGTTCAGAACTATGGCTACACCTTC,-,TRBJ1-2,TRBV2,few
CASSLDLGGDEQYF,TGCGCCAGCAGCTTGGATCTGGGGGGCGACGAGCAGTACTTC,-,TRBJ2-7,TRBV5-1,many
CASSVLPGGRSYNEQFF,TGTGCCAGCAGTGTACTCCCGGGGGGCCGGTCCTACAATGAGCAGTTCTTC,-,TRBJ2-1,TRBV6-2/TRBV6-3,-
CASSKLQGATDTQYF,TGTGCCAGCAGTAAACTACAGGGGGCCACAGATACGCAGTATTTT,TRBD1,TRBJ2-3,TRBV6-2/TRBV6-3,many
CASSPLRTGQETQYF,TGTGCCAGCTCACCCCTGCGGACAGGGCAAGAGACCCAGTACTTC,TRBD1,TRBJ2-5,TRBV18,-
CSVNTGTGLQPQHF,TGCAGCGTTAATACCGGGACAGGGCTTCAGCCCCAGCATTTT,TRBD1,TRBJ1-5,TRBV29-1,-
CAISESEGYLNQPQHF,TGTGCCATCAGTGAGTCTGAAGGGTATTTAAATCAGCCCCAGCATTTT,-,TRBJ1-5,TRBV10-3,-
CASSRDFDTDTQYF,TGTGCCAGCAGCAGGGACTTTGACACAGATACGCAGTATTTT,-,TRBJ2-3,TRBV5-8,once
CASSRVKQGHYGYTF,TGTGCCAGCAGCCGAGTGAAACAGGGGCACTATGGCTACACCTTC,TRBD1,TRBJ1-2,TRBV4-2,many
CASRGGNEQFF,TGTGCCAGCCGTGGAGGGAATGAGCAGTTCTTC,-,TRBJ2-1,TRBV7-9,many
CASSRGTGLDGYTF,TGTGCCAGTTCACGAGGGACAGGGCTCGATGGCTACACCTTC,TRBD1,TRBJ1-2,TRBV19,few
CASSPRWAAYEQYF,TGTGCCAGCAGCCCTCGTTGGGCTGCCTACGAGCAGTACTTC,-,TRBJ2-7,TRBV21-1,-
CAITPGGETDTQYF,TGTGCCATCACGCCCGGGGGGGAGACGGATACGCAGTATTTT,TRBD2,TRBJ2-3,TRBV10-3,-
CASSQATVPKGGQGNGYTF,TGCGCCAGCAGCCAAGCAACAGTACCCAAAGGGGGACAGGGGAATGGCTACACCTTC,TRBD1,TRBJ1-2,TRBV4-3,-
CASSEPAGYSGNTIYF,TGTGCCAGCAGTGAACCGGCAGGTTACTCTGGAAACACCATATATTTT,-,TRBJ1-3,TRBV6-2/TRBV6-3,many
CASSSIPGWLYGYTF,TGTGCCAGCAGCTCGATACCAGGGTGGCTCTATGGCTACACCTTC,-,TRBJ1-2,TRBV11-2,many
CASSEPPPGLAVNEQYF,TGTGCCAGCAGTGAACCCCCTCCGGGACTAGCTGTAAACGAGCAGTACTTC,TRBD2,TRBJ2-7,TRBV12-3/TRBV12-4,many
CATSREDYTNTGELFF,TGTGCCACCAGCAGAGAAGACTATACGAACACCGGGGAGCTGTTTTTT,-,TRBJ2-2,TRBV15,-
CASSRTSGVETQYF,TGTGCCAGCAGTCGGACTAGCGGGGTTGAGACCCAGTACTTC,TRBD2,TRBJ2-5,TRBV27,many
CASSLDSFYEQYF,TGTGCCAGCAGCCTGGACTCTTTTTACGAGCAGTACTTC,-,TRBJ2-7,TRBV7-9,-
CSASGGQDRGRTGELFF,TGCAGTGCTAGTGGGGGTCAGGACAGGGGGAGGACCGGGGAGCTGTTTTTT,TRBD1,TRBJ2-2,TRBV20-1,many
CSVEGETQYF,TGCAGCGTTGAAGGAGAGACCCAGTACTTC,-,TRBJ2-5,TRBV29-1,many
CASSDQTGGYEQYF,TGCGCCAGCAGCGACCAGACAGGGGGATACGAGCAGTACTTC,TRBD1,TRBJ2-7,TRBV5-1,many
CASSLGVLSSYNEQFF,TGTGCCAGCAGCCTAGGGGTTTTATCGTCCTACAATGAGCAGTTCTTC,-,TRBJ2-1,TRBV4-1,-
CASSPSVGPGAYNSPLHF,TGCGCCAGCAGCCCCAGTGTGGGGCCAGGAGCCTATAATTCACCCCTCCACTTT,-,TRBJ1-6,TRBV5-1,many
CASSPRGGNELFF,TGTGCCAGCAGCCCAAGGGGTGGAAATGAGCTGTTTTTT,-,TRBJ2-2,TRBV11-3,many
CASRGAGEKLFF,TGTGCCAGCAGAGGGGCCGGAGAAAAACTGTTTTTT,-,TRBJ1-4,TRBV7-2,many
CSAPSGADTQYF,TGCAGTGCCCCTTCGGGCGCAGATACGCAGTATTTT,-,TRBJ2-3,TRBV20-1,few
CAISEGQGTRTPLHF,TGTGCCATCAGTGAGGGACAGGGGACGCGGACACCCCTCCACTTT,TRBD1,TRBJ1-6,TRBV10-3,many
CSARGASYEQYF,TGCAGCGCCCGGGGGGCCTCCTACGAGCAGTACTTC,-,TRBJ2-7,TRBV29-1,many
CASRGTGAKAGEQFF,TGCGCCAGCAGAGGGACAGGGGCCAAGGCAGGTGAGCAGTTCTTC,TRBD1,TRBJ2-1,TRBV4-1,-
CASSIGPGVDTQYF,TGTGCCAGTAGTATAGGCCCAGGAGTAGATACGCAGTATTTT,-,TRBJ2-3,TRBV19,many
CASAGTGAYEQFF,TGTGCCAGCGCGGGGACAGGGGCTTATGAGCAGTTCTTC,TRBD1,TRBJ2-1,TRBV5-3,many